These 22 T cell receptor beta chains were all obtained from the same sample, sequenced in a study of technical replicates of blood from several donors. Only in-frame clones appear in the TCRdb table, and some are missing; sequencing was by immunoSEQ multiplex PCR. This table holds under 85,000 clones, 90% to 95% found once. The sequencing sample was made of T cells isolated from PBMCs. All receptors derive from a human donor in good health.

The chain recombines TRBV6-5 with TRBJ1-4, with a tentative D call TRBD1 (5 bases). The ends were cut back, 3 bases at V and 5 bases at J, with 10 bases in the middle. The CDR3 loop spans 14 amino acids. Germline CDR1 and CDR2: MNHEY and SVGAGI. The chain's CDR3 is CASSYGAQNEKLFF. CDR3 bases: TGTGCCAGCAGTTATGGGGCCCAAAATGAAAAACTGTTTTTT.

The chain is built from TRBV28 and TRBJ2-7; tentatively, D is TRBD2 (6 bases). CDR3 size: 14 residues. The germline gives CDR1 MDHEN, CDR2 SYDVKM. The germline V and J ends were trimmed by 6 bases and 2 bases, with 14 bases remaining between them. CDR3 nucleotide sequence: TGTGCCAGCAGGGCCTGGGGGGAGACCTACGAGCAGTACTTC. This translates into CASRAWGETYEQYF.

The chain links TRBV5-4 to TRBJ2-5, with 7 bases identical to TRBD1. The CDR3 loop spans 13 amino acids. Germline lookup yields CDR1 SGHNT and CDR2 YYREEE (reference sequence). With V trimmed by 4 bases and J by 4 bases, 4 bases remained unmatched. The CDR3 nucleotides read TGTGCCAGCAGCCTCGACAGGGCAGAGACCCAGTACTTC. This codes for CASSLDRAETQYF.

The chain joins TRBV4-1 to TRBJ2-7; 12 bases line up with TRBD2. This CDR3 contains 19 residues. From germline, CDR1 is MGHRA and CDR2 YSYEKL. Trimming removed 2 bases from V and 4 bases from J; junction bases left unmatched: 15. This CDR3 is CASSQTTSGSLSAHYEQYF. Written as DNA, the CDR3 is TGCGCCAGCAGCCAAACGACTAGCGGGAGCCTCTCGGCTCATTACGAGCAGTACTTC.

CDR3 protein: CSVENRFNYGYTF. The CDR3 DNA sequence: TGCAGCGTTGAGAACAGGTTCAACTATGGCTACACCTTC. The chain has TRBV29-1 and TRBJ1-2; maybe TRBD1 (5 bases). Trimming cost V 3 bases and J 2 bases, with 10 bases left between them. The germline gives CDR1 SQVTM, CDR2 ANQGSEA. CDR3 length: 13 residues. The variable domain in full, with the rest retrieved from reference TRBV29-1 and TRBJ1-2, is SAVISQKPSRDICQRGTSLTIQCQVDSQVTMMFWYRQQPGQSLTLIATANQGSEATYESGFVIDKFPISRPNLTFSTLTVSNMSPEDSSIYLCSVENRFNYGYTFGSGTRLTVV.

This chain connects TRBV6-1 to TRBJ2-3; 9 bases match TRBD2. V was clipped by 2 bases and J by 2 bases; unmatched bases: 11. The germline V gene has CDR1 MNHNS and CDR2 SASEGT. The length of the CDR3 is 18 residues. The CDR3 region has the DNA TGTGCCAGCAGTGAATCCTATGGGGGCGGGAGGGTCACAGATACGCAGTATTTT. Translating gives CASSESYGGGRVTDTQYF.

The rearrangement links TRBV4-1 to TRBJ2-7; a weak D match, TRBD1 (6 bases). Between the trimmed V and J ends, which lost 1 base and 3 bases, there was a span of 10 bases. Germline loops: CDR1 MGHRA, CDR2 YSYEKL. The CDR3 extends over 14 amino acids. The CDR3 DNA is TGCGCCAGCAGCCAAGTCGTGGACAGCTACGAGCAGTACTTC. Its translation: CASSQVVDSYEQYF.

The chain recombines TRBV6-5 with TRBJ2-7; 7 nucleotides align to TRBD2. This CDR3 is built from 15 residues. Per the germline V gene, CDR1 is MNHEY and CDR2 is SVGAGI. After removal of 6 bases from V and 1 base from J, the junction contained 9 bases not matched to a gene. The chain's CDR3 is CASSRGSSISYEQYF. For the CDR3, the DNA is TGTGCCAGCAGCCGCGGGAGTTCCATTTCCTACGAGCAGTACTTC.

The chain combines TRBV5-5 with TRBJ2-2; possible D gene TRBD2, 6 bases. The CDR3 runs to 18 residues. V dropped 0 bases and J dropped 3 bases, with 18 bases sitting between them. The germline CDR1 and CDR2 sequences are SGHKS and YYEKEE (reference sequence). Here the CDR3 DNA reads TGTGCCAGCAGCTTGGTGCCGGCCGGGGGATATGACACCGGGGAGCTGTTTTTT. Translation gives CASSLVPAGGYDTGELFF.

This clone came up once. This chain links TRBV14 with TRBJ2-7; 12 nucleotides agree with TRBD2. CDR1 is SGHDN and CDR2 is FVKESK in the germline V gene. Trimming at V came to 4 bases and at J to 3 bases, leaving 4 bases not matched to a gene. The CDR3 covers 15 residues. CDR3: CASSLSSGGVYEQYF. CDR3 sequence (DNA): TGTGCCAGCAGCCTATCTAGCGGGGGGGTCTACGAGCAGTACTTC.

This sequence joins TRBV18 and TRBJ2-7, with D tentatively TRBD2 (6 bases). V was cut by 3 bases and J by 1 base, with 16 bases left in between. Germline CDR1 KGHSH, CDR2 LQKENI. This CDR3 region has 16 residues. CDR3: CASSPPGKGGSYEQYF. For the CDR3, the DNA is TGTGCCAGCTCACCCCCCGGGAAAGGAGGGTCCTACGAGCAGTACTTC.

This rearrangement joins TRBV27 to TRBJ2-7; D possibly corresponds to TRBD1 (5 bases). Germline V gene sequence: CDR1 MNHEY, CDR2 SMNVEV (reference sequence). The CDR3 is 14 amino acids. Trimming removed 6 bases at V and 4 bases at J, with 16 bases between. The CDR3 sequence is CASSITGARYEQYF. CDR3 in DNA: TGTGCCAGCAGCATAACAGGAGCCCGTTACGAGCAGTACTTC.

The rearrangement links TRBV19 to TRBJ1-5, with D unresolved. Per the germline V gene, CDR1 is LNHDA and CDR2 is SQIVND (reference sequence). Trimming removed 4 bases from V and 0 bases from J, with 13 bases in between. The CDR3 extends over 16 amino acids. The CDR3 DNA sequence: TGTGCCAGTAGTAGAGGACTGCCATATAGCAATCAGCCCCAGCATTTT. Translation: CASSRGLPYSNQPQHF.

The rearrangement links TRBV29-1 to TRBJ1-3; 10 nucleotides line up with TRBD1. Germline CDR1 is SQVTM and CDR2 is ANQGSEA. The CDR3 is 14 amino acids. With 6 bases clipped from V and 0 bases from J, the junction kept 2 bases outside the gene matches. In DNA form, the CDR3 reads TGCAGCGTGGGGGACAGGGGCTCTGGAAACACCATATATTTT. This codes for CSVGDRGSGNTIYF.

The chain employs TRBV6-6 and TRBJ1-5, with 8 bases aligning to TRBD1. Germline loops: CDR1 MNHNY, CDR2 SVGAGI (reference sequence). The ends lost 6 bases at V and 4 bases at J; junction bases unmatched: 5. The CDR3 runs 14 residues. The CDR3 is CASRSQGDNQPQHF. CDR3 DNA: TGTGCCAGCAGATCACAGGGGGATAATCAGCCCCAGCATTTT.

The chain has TRBV11-2 and TRBJ2-7; 9 positions agree with TRBD2. J was trimmed by 1 base and V by 4 bases; bases with no gene match: 8. The V gene's germline CDR1 is SGHAT and CDR2 FQNNGV. The CDR3 is 16 amino acids. The CDR3 bases are TGTGCCAGCAGCTCCCTCCGGAGCGGGAGGTCCTACGAGCAGTACTTC. It yields the protein CASSSLRSGRSYEQYF.

The chain is built from TRBV19 and TRBJ1-5; D unclear. The CDR3 has 15 amino acids. Trimming cost V 9 bases and J 0 bases, with 15 bases left between them. Looked up from germline, CDR1 is LNHDA and CDR2 is SQIVND (reference sequence). The CDR3 region has the DNA TGTGCCAGCGGGGATACGGCTTATAGCAATCAGCCCCAGCATTTT. This translates into CASGDTAYSNQPQHF.

The chain uses TRBV30 and TRBJ2-7; possibly TRBD2 for D (5 bases). Trimming cost V 3 bases and J 3 bases, with 15 bases left between them. This CDR3 region has 14 residues. Germline CDR1 is GTSNPN and CDR2 is SVGIG (reference sequence). In nucleotides, the CDR3 is TGTGCCTGGAGGGGCAGCGGATTGAACTACGAGCAGTACTTC. Protein: CAWRGSGLNYEQYF.

The chain employs TRBV19 and TRBJ1-5, with D hard to call. Germline V gives CDR1 LNHDA, CDR2 SQIVND (reference sequence). The V end lost 11 bases, the J end lost 6 bases, and 20 bases lay between the germline ends. The CDR3 is 14 amino acids. The CDR3 region is CAGSREGSSQPQHF. As DNA, the CDR3 is TGTGCCGGGTCTCGGGAGGGATCCAGTCAGCCCCAGCATTTT.

The V call is TRBV29-1, the J call TRBJ2-1, with TRBD1 matching 9 bases. Trimming removed 5 bases from V and 2 bases from J; junction bases left unmatched: 10. From germline, CDR1 is SQVTM and CDR2 ANQGSEA. The CDR3 consists of 16 residues. The CDR3 DNA follows: TGCAGCGTTTGGTCATACGGGACAGGGACCTACAATGAGCAGTTCTTC. The encoded protein is CSVWSYGTGTYNEQFF.

V is TRBV6-5 and J is TRBJ2-7, with 11 bases matching TRBD2. The CDR3 length is 16 residues. Looked up from germline, CDR1 is MNHEY and CDR2 is SVGAGI. The V and J ends lost 2 bases and 3 bases, in that order; junction bases with no gene match: 6. In DNA, the CDR3 is TGTGCCAGCAGTTACCCCGGACTAGCGGGTTACTACGAGCAGTACTTC. Its protein is CASSYPGLAGYYEQYF.

CDR3 residues: CASRATGNYGYTF. CDR3 in DNA: TGTGCCAGCAGAGCCACAGGGAACTATGGCTACACCTTC. The genes are TRBV25-1 and TRBJ1-2, with a possible D match to TRBD1 (6 bases). The germline gives CDR1 MGHDK, CDR2 SYGVNS. Trimming left V 6 bases short and J 2 bases short, with 10 bases between. This CDR3 has 13 residues.